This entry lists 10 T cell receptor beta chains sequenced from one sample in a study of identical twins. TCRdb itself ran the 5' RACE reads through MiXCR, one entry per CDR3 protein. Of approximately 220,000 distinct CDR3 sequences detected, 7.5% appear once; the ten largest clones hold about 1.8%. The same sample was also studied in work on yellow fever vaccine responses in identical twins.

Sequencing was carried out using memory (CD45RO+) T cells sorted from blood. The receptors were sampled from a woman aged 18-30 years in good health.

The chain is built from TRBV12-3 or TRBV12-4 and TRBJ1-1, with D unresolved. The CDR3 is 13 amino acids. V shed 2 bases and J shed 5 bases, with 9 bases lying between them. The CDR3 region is CASSLSGYTEAFF. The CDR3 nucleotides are TGTGCCAGCAGTTTATCTGGGTATACTGAAGCTTTCTTT.

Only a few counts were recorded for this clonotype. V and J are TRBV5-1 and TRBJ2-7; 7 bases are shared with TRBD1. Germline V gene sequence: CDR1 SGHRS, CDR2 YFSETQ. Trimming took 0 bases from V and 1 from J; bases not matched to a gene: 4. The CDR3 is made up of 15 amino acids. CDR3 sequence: CASSLGPGQSYEQYF. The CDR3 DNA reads TGCGCCAGCAGCTTGGGGCCGGGACAGTCCTACGAGCAGTACTTC. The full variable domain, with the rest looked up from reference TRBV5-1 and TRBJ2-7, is KAGVTQTPRYLIKTRGQQVTLSCSPISGHRSVSWYQQTPGQGLQFLFEYFSETQRNKGNFPGRFSGRQFSNSRSEMNVSTLELGDSALYLCASSLGPGQSYEQYFGPGTRLTVT.

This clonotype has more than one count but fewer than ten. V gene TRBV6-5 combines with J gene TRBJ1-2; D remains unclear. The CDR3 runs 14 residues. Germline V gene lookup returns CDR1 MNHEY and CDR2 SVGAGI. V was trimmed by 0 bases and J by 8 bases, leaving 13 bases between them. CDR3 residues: CASSYSGGSGGYTF. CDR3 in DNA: TGTGCCAGCAGTTACTCAGGCGGTTCAGGAGGCTACACCTTC.

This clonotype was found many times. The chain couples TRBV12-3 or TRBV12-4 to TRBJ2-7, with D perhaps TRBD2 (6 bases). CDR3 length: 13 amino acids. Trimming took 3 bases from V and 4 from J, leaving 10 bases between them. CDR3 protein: CASSFRGIYEQYF. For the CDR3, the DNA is TGTGCCAGCAGTTTTCGCGGGATATACGAGCAGTACTTC.

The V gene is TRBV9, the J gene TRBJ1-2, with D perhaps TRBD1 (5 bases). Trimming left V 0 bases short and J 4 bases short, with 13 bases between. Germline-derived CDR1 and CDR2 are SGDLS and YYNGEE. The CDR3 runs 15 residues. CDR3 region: CASSVEPAGGYGYTF. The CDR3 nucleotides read TGTGCCAGCAGCGTAGAGCCAGCGGGGGGCTATGGCTACACCTTC.

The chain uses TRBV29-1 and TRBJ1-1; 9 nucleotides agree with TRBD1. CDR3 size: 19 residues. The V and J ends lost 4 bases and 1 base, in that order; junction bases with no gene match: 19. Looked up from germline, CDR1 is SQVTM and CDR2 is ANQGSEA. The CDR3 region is CSVGAGTGGIKTRNTEAFF. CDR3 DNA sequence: TGCAGCGTTGGGGCCGGAACAGGGGGCATAAAAACTCGGAACACTGAAGCTTTCTTT.

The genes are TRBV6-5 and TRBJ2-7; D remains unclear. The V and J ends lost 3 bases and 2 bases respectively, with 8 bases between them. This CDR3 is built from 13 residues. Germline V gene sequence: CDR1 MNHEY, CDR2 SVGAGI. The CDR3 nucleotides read TGTGCCAGCAGTTATTCGGTTACCTACGAGCAGTACTTC. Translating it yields CASSYSVTYEQYF.

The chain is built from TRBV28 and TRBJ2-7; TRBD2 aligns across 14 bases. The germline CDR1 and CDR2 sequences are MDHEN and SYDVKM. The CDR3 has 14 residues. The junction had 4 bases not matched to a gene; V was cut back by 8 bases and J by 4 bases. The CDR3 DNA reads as TGTGCCAGCCTCAGACTAGCGGGAGGGTACGAGCAGTACTTC. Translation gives CASLRLAGGYEQYF.

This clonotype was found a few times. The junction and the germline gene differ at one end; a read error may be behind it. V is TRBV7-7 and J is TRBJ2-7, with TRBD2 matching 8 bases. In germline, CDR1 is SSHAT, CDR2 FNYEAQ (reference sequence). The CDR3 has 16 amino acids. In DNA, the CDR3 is TGTGCTAGCAGCTTAGCCAGGGTACTAGCGGCCTACGAGCAGTACTTC. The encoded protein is CASSLARVLAAYEQYF.

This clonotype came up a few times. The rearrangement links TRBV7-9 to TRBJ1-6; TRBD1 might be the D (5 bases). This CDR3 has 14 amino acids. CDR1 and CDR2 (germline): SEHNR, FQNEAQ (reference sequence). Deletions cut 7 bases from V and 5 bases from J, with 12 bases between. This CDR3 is CASTRGVHNSPLHF. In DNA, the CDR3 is TGTGCCAGCACAAGGGGTGTCCATAATTCACCCCTCCACTTT.